The clone carrying this T cell receptor beta chain was seen more than once but under ten times. This sample was taken from a study of T cell changes during pregnancy in multiple sclerosis. Measured with immunoSEQ multiplex PCR; TCRdb has only the in-frame clones, and not every one. This sample has tens of thousands of clones, with 92% found just once. Sequenced material: peripheral blood, taken before pregnancy. This TCR was sampled from a female donor with multiple sclerosis, enrolled in a pregnancy study.

Here the CDR3 reads CATKPTGGSGANVLTF. As DNA, the CDR3 is TGTGCCACCAAACCTACAGGGGGCTCTGGGGCCAACGTCCTGACTTTC. V gene TRBV10-3 combines with J gene TRBJ2-6; 8 bases map to TRBD1. This CDR3 is built from 16 residues. V gave up 10 bases and J gave up 0 bases; unmatched junction bases: 8. Germline assignment: CDR1 ENHRY and CDR2 SYGVKD.